The 13 T cell receptor beta chains below all came from one sample that was sequenced in a study of blood T cell repertoires in COVID-19. Sequenced by immunoSEQ multiplex PCR; TCRdb stores in-frame clones only, minus some. The table lists under 300,000 clones, about 87% of them singletons. Material: PBMCs or T cells enriched from blood (not recorded which). The receptors here all came from a woman aged 50 to 60 who had recovered from COVID-19.

The DNA of the CDR3 is TGTGCCAGCATTACAGGGCGGAGTGAAGGAAAACTGTTTTTT. Residues: CASITGRSEGKLFF. The V and J genes are TRBV2 and TRBJ1-4; D is possibly TRBD1 (6 bases). The germline gives CDR1 SNHLY, CDR2 FYNNEI. The CDR3 is 14 amino acids. Trimming removed 7 bases from V and 10 bases from J, with 19 bases in between.

Comment on this clone: Other DNA sequences in the same sample also yield this CDR3. J is TRBJ1-3 and V is TRBV7-3; 7 bases fit TRBD1. Germline loops: CDR1 SGHTA, CDR2 FQGTGA. Losses at the gene ends were 3 bases for V and 4 bases for J; bases not matched to a gene: 0. The CDR3 contains 13 residues. CDR3 nucleotides: TGTGCCAGCAGCTTGGGACAGGGAAACACCATATATTTT. Its translation: CASSLGQGNTIYF.

The chain couples TRBV4-2 to TRBJ1-4; TRBD1 matches 11 bases. V lost 2 bases and J lost 5; bases outside the gene matches: 1. The V gene's germline CDR1 is LGHNA and CDR2 YNFKEQ. This CDR3 contains 15 residues. The CDR3 region is CASSQWDRGNEKLFF. The CDR3 region has the DNA TGTGCCAGCAGCCAATGGGACAGGGGGAATGAAAAACTGTTTTTT.

This clone was recorded a few times. The rearrangement uses TRBV11-2 and TRBJ2-1, with D perhaps TRBD1 (6 bases). Trimming removed 5 bases at V and 7 bases at J, with 12 bases between. In germline, CDR1 is SGHAT, CDR2 FQNNGV. This CDR3 has 13 residues. The CDR3, as DNA: TGTGCCAGCAGCGGGGGCATAGGGAATGAGCAGTTCTTC. Its translation: CASSGGIGNEQFF.

Details on this clone: In this CDR3 the conserved last residue, phenylalanine or tryptophan, is missing, so a read error is likely. No DNA is shown, since the ends of the CDR3 on it are uncertain; the CDR3 is the one TCRdb lists. The chain combines TRBV7-8 with TRBJ2-7; the D call of TRBD2 is as the table states it, not checked on the DNA. The CDR3 is 15 amino acids in total, end residues counted. Per the germline V gene, CDR1 is SGHVS and CDR2 is FQNEAQ. The CDR3 spells CASSFTSGRAGSLLL.

V gene TRBV5-1 combines with J gene TRBJ2-1; possible D gene TRBD2, 6 bases. This CDR3 has 14 residues. Germline-derived CDR1 and CDR2 are SGHRS and YFSETQ. Trimming removed 5 bases at V and 8 bases at J, with 17 bases between. CDR3 region: CASSSGTAQDEQFF. The CDR3 nucleotides are TGCGCCAGCAGTTCCGGGACTGCGCAAGATGAGCAGTTCTTC. The entire variable domain, with the rest obtained from reference TRBV5-1 and TRBJ2-1, is as follows: KAGVTQTPRYLIKTRGQQVTLSCSPISGHRSVSWYQQTPGQGLQFLFEYFSETQRNKGNFPGRFSGRQFSNSRSEMNVSTLELGDSALYLCASSSGTAQDEQFFGPGTRLTVL.

This clone was found a few times. The rearrangement links TRBV6-5 to TRBJ2-7; 7 bases align to TRBD1. With 6 bases clipped from V and 1 base from J, the junction kept 9 bases outside the gene matches. The CDR3 has 15 residues. Looked up from germline, CDR1 is MNHEY and CDR2 is SVGAGI. CDR3 amino acids: CASSYRDRGSYEQYF. For the CDR3, the DNA is TGTGCCAGCAGCTACCGGGACAGAGGTTCCTACGAGCAGTACTTC.

This clone was counted only a few times. The chain couples TRBV9 to TRBJ2-1, with 10 bases aligning to TRBD2. With V trimmed by 2 bases and J by 4 bases, 6 bases remained unmatched. Germline values: CDR1 SGDLS, CDR2 YYNGEE. CDR3 size: 16 residues. CDR3 region: CASSVTGTSVYNEQFF. CDR3 bases: TGTGCCAGCAGCGTCACCGGGACTAGCGTTTACAATGAGCAGTTCTTC.

The V call is TRBV2, the J call TRBJ2-6, with 7 bases identical to TRBD1. The CDR3 length is 16 residues. With V trimmed by 3 bases and J by 2 bases, 4 bases remained unmatched. Germline lookup yields CDR1 SNHLY and CDR2 FYNNEI. CDR3 nucleotides: TGTGCCAGCAGTGATCTAGGGGGCGCTGGGGCCAACGTCCTGACTTTC. It codes for CASSDLGGAGANVLTF.

V gene TRBV5-5 combines with J gene TRBJ2-7, with D tentatively TRBD2 (6 bases). The CDR3 contains 11 residues. V shed 4 bases and J shed 4 bases, with 6 bases lying between them. Per the germline V gene, CDR1 is SGHKS and CDR2 is YYEKEE (reference sequence). The DNA for the CDR3 is TGTGCCAGCAGCGCGGGGTACGAGCAGTACTTC. Its translation is CASSAGYEQYF.

The CDR3, as DNA: TGTGCCAGCTCACTACCCCGGACAGGGGGAACGAGGGGAAACACCATATATTTT. Protein product: CASSLPRTGGTRGNTIYF. The chain combines TRBV18 with TRBJ1-3; 10 positions match TRBD1. Germline CDR1 reads KGHSH; CDR2 reads LQKENI. V gave up 4 bases and J gave up 4 bases; unmatched junction bases: 13. The CDR3 is 18 amino acids.

The chain uses TRBV11-2 and TRBJ1-1; tentative D call: TRBD1 (5 bases). Germline V lookup: CDR1 SGHAT, CDR2 FQNNGV. The CDR3 length is 12 residues. Trimming took off 1 base at V and 10 bases at J, with 10 bases between the two ends. The DNA of the CDR3 is TGTGCCAGCAGCTTAGTTGCAGGGCCAGCTTTCTTT. It yields the protein CASSLVAGPAFF.

V is TRBV10-3 and J is TRBJ1-1, with TRBD1 matching over 7 bases. CDR1 ENHRY and CDR2 SYGVKD come from the germline V gene. The trim removed 2 bases at V and 1 base at J, leaving 4 bases unmatched. The CDR3 is 15 amino acids. CDR3 bases: TGTGCCATCAGTGAGACGGACAGGCCGAACACTGAAGCTTTCTTT. As protein: CAISETDRPNTEAFF.